This TCR beta chain stems from a study of blood T cell repertoires in COVID-19. Losses at the gene ends were 4 bases for V and 7 bases for J; bases not matched to a gene: 10. The CDR3 has 15 amino acids. CDR1 SGDLS and CDR2 YYNGEE come from the germline V gene. TCRdb's copy holds only in-frame clones and misses some; the assay was immunoSEQ multiplex PCR. The table lists about 440,000 clones, approximately 90% of them singletons. The sample consisted of peripheral blood. The sequence derives from a woman aged 45-65 years with COVID-19, enrolled during active disease. The J gene is TRBJ1-5, the V gene TRBV9; 8 bases match TRBD1. The CDR3 bases are TGTGCCAGCAGCCCCGGGACAGGCATAGGACAGCCCCAGCATTTT. Its translation is CASSPGTGIGQPQHF. Using reference TRBV9 and TRBJ1-5 for the parts outside the CDR3, the full variable domain is DSGVTQTPKHLITATGQRVTLRCSPRSGDLSVYWYQQSLDQGLQFLIQYYNGEERAKGNILERFSAQQFPDLHSELNLSSLELGDSALYFCASSPGTGIGQPQHFGDGTRLSIL.